Included here is one T cell receptor beta chain sequence, with context. The data were obtained in a study of blood T cell repertoires in COVID-19. Background on the study: The United States, Italy and Spain provided the acute and convalescent COVID-19 samples. T cells, B-cell-depleted T cells, or PBMCs supplied cDNA or gDNA.

The CDR3 covers 15 residues. Germline V gene data show CDR1 as SGDLS and CDR2 as YYNGEE. V was shortened by 0 bases and J by 1 base, with 8 bases between the two germline ends. Study members were between about 18 and 95 years old and lived in 20 to 25 US regions. Original handling: The assay estimated nucleated cells by amplifying reference gene primers. Some clones are missing from TCRdb's copy, which holds only in-frame ones; the method was immunoSEQ multiplex PCR. That table is the source of V, J and clone size, and D and trimming were worked out from the DNA. The sample lists 330,000 or so clones; around nine tenths were seen once.

V is TRBV9 and J is TRBJ2-1; D gene uncertain. The clonotype was recovered from a woman in her twenties or thirties who had been exposed to COVID-19. The sample consisted of PBMCs or T cells enriched from blood (not recorded which). CDR3 bases: TGTGCCAGCAGCGTAGTGGCGGAGTCCTACAATGAGCAGTTCTTC. Its translation is CASSVVAESYNEQFF.